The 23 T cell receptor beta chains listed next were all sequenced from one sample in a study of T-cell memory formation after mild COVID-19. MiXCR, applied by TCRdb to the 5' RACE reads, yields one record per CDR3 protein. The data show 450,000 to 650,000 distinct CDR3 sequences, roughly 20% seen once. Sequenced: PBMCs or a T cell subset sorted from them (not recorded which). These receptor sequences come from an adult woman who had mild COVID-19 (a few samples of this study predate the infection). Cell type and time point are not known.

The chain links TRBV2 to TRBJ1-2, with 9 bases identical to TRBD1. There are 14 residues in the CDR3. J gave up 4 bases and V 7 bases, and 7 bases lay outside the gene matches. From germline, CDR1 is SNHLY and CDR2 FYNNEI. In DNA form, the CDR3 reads TGTGCCAGCAAAACGACAGGGGGAAGCTATGGCTACACCTTC. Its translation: CASKTTGGSYGYTF.

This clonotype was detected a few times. The CDR3 loop is CSVEHNGELFF. In DNA form, the CDR3 reads TGCAGCGTTGAGCACAACGGGGAGCTGTTTTTT. The chain links TRBV29-1 to TRBJ2-2; no clear D gene. V was shortened by 3 bases and J by 7 bases, with 6 bases between the two germline ends. CDR1 is SQVTM, CDR2 ANQGSEA, per germline. This CDR3 comprises 11 residues.

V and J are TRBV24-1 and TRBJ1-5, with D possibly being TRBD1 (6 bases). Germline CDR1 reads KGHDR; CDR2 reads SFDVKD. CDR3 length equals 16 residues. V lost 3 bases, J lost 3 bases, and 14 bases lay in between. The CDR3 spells CATSDHTTGYNQPQHF. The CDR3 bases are TGTGCCACCAGTGATCATACGACAGGTTACAATCAGCCCCAGCATTTT.

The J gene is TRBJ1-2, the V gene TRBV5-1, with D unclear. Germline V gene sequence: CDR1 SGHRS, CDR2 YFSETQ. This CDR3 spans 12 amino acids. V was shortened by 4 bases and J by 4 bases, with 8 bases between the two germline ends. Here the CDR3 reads CASSQSSYGYTF. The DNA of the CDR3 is TGCGCCAGCAGCCAATCCAGCTATGGCTACACCTTC.

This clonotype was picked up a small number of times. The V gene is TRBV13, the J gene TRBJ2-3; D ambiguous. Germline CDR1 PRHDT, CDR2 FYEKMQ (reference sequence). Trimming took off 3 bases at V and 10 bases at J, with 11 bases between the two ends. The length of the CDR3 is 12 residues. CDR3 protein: CASSFGPMAQYF. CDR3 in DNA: TGTGCCAGCAGCTTTGGGCCTATGGCGCAGTATTTT.

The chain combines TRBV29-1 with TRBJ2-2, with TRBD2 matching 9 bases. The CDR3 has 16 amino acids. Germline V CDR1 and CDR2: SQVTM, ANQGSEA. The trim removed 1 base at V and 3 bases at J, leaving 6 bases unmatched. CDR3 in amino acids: CSVEGLAGAYTGELFF. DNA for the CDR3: TGCAGCGTTGAAGGCTTAGCGGGAGCCTACACCGGGGAGCTGTTTTTT.

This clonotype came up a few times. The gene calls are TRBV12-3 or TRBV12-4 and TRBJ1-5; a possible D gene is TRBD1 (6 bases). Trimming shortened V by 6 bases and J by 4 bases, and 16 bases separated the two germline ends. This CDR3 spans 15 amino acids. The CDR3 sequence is CASSPDRRANQPQHF. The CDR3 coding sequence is TGTGCCAGCAGCCCTGACAGGAGAGCTAATCAGCCCCAGCATTTT.

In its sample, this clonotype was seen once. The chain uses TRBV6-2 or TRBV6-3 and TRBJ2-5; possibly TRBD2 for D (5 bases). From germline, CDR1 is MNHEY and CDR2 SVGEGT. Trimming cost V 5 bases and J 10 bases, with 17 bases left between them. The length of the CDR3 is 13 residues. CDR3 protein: CASSNPHLGVQYF. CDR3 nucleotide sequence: TGTGCCAGCAGTAACCCCCACCTCGGGGTCCAGTACTTC.

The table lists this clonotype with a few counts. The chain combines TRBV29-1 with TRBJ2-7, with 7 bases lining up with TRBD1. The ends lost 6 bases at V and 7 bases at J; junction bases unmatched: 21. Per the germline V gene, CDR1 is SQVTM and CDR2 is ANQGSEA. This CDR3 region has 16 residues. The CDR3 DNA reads TGCAGCGTCCGCCAGGGACAGCTAAATCTCGTAGGGGAGCAGTACTTC. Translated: CSVRQGQLNLVGEQYF.

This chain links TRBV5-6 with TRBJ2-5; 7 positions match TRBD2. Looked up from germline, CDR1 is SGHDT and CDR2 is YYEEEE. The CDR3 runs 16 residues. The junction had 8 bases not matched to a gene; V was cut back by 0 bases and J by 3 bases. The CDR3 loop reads CASSLAFGLGEETQYF. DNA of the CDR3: TGTGCCAGCAGCTTGGCCTTCGGACTAGGGGAAGAGACCCAGTACTTC.

CDR3 coding DNA: TGTGCCAGCAGCGTAGACGGGTCCGTGGTCACTGAAGCTTTCTTT. This gives the protein CASSVDGSVVTEAFF. The chain couples TRBV9 to TRBJ1-1; D not resolved. The CDR3 consists of 15 residues. The ends were cut back, 0 bases at V and 4 bases at J, with 13 bases in the middle. CDR1 is SGDLS and CDR2 is YYNGEE in the germline V gene.

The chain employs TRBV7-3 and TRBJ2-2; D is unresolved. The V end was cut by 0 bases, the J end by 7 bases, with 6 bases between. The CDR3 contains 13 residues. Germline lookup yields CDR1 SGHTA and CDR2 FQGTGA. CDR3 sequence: CASSLTRLGELFF. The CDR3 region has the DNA TGTGCCAGCAGCTTAACGAGGCTCGGGGAGCTGTTTTTT.

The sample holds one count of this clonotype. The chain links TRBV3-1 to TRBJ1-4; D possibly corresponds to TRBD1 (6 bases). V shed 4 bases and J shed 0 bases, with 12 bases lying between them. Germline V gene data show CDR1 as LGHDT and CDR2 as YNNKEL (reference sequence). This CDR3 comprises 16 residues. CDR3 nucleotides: TGTGCCAGCAGCCCCGGACAGCGGTCAACTAATGAAAAACTGTTTTTT. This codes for CASSPGQRSTNEKLFF.

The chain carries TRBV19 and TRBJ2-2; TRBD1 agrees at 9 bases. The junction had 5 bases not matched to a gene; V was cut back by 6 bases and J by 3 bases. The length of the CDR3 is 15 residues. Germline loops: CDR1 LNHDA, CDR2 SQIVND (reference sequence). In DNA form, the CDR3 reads TGTGCCAGTAGCCGACAGGGGGAGTACACCGGGGAGCTGTTTTTT. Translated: CASSRQGEYTGELFF.

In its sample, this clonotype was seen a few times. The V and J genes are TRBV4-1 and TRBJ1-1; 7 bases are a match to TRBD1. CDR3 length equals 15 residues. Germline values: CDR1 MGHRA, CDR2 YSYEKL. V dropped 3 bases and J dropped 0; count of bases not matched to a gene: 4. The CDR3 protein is CASSHGGQMNTEAFF. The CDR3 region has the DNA TGCGCCAGCAGCCATGGGGGACAGATGAACACTGAAGCTTTCTTT.

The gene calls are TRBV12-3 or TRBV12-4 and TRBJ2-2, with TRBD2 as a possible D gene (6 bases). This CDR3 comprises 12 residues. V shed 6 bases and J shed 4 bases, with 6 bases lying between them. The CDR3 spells CASRGGTGELFF. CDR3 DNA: TGTGCCAGCAGGGGGGGCACCGGGGAGCTGTTTTTT.

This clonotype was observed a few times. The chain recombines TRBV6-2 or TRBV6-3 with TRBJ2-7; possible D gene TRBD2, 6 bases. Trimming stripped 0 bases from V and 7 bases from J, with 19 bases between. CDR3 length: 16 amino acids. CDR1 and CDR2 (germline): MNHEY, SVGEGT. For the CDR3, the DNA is TGTGCCAGCAGTTACTCCGGGACTTCTACGGCTCAAGAGCAGTACTTC. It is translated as CASSYSGTSTAQEQYF.

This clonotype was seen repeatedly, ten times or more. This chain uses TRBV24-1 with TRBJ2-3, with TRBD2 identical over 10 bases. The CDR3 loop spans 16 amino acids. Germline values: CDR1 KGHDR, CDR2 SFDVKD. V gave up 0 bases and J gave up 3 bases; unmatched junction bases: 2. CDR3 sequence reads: CATSDLELAGTDTQYF. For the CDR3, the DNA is TGTGCCACCAGTGATTTGGAACTAGCGGGGACAGATACGCAGTATTTT.

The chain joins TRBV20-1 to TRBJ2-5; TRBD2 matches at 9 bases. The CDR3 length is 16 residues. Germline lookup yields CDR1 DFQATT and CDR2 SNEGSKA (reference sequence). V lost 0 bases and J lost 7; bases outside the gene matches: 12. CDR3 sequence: CSARDREASGVPTQYF. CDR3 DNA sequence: TGCAGTGCTAGAGATCGGGAGGCTAGCGGGGTCCCGACCCAGTACTTC.

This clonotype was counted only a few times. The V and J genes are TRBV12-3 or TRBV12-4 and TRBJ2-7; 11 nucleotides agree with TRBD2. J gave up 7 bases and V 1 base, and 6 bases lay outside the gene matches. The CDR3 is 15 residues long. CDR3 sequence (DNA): TGTGCCAGCAGTTTAGGGCTAGCGGGAGGTTGGGAGCAGTACTTC. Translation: CASSLGLAGGWEQYF.

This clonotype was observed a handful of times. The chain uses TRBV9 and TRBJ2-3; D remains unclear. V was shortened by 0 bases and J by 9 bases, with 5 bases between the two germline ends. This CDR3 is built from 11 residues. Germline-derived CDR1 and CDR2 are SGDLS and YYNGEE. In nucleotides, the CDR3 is TGTGCCAGCAGCGTAGATGGGACGCAGTATTTT. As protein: CASSVDGTQYF.

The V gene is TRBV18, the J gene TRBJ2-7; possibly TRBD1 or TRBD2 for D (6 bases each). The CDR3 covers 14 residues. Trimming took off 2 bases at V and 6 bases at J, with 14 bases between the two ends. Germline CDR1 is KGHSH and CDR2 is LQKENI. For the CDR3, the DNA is TGTGCCAGCTCACCAAGGGGGGAGACGGGCGAGCAGTACTTC. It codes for CASSPRGETGEQYF.

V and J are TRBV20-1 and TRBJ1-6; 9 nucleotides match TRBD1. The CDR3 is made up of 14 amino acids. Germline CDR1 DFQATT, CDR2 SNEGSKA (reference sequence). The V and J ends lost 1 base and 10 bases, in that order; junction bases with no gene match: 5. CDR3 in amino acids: CSARAGTGRSPLHF. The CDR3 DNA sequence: TGCAGTGCTAGAGCCGGGACAGGGAGGTCACCCCTCCACTTT.